This T cell receptor beta chain was identified during a study of CD4+ T cells in melanoma. CDR1 SGHTA and CDR2 FQGNSA come from the germline V gene. Between the trimmed V and J ends, which lost 1 base and 6 bases, there was a span of 15 bases. The CDR3 consists of 15 residues. This clone was found a few times. The assay was immunoSEQ multiplex PCR, and TCRdb's table has in-frame clones only and misses some. The profile covers some 13,000 clones, with around 68% appearing a single time and about a sixth taken by the ten largest. Sequencing was performed on cells from a culture (not recorded whether cultured in vitro). This sequence joins TRBV7-2 and TRBJ1-1; D remains unclear. This TCR was sampled from a human donor with melanoma. The CDR3 sequence: CASSLGGGGRPEAFF. CDR3 sequence (DNA): TGTGCCAGCAGCTTAGGCGGTGGAGGGAGGCCTGAAGCTTTCTTT.